The entry below describes one TCR beta chain. Its target is not known. The V gene end was trimmed by 6 bases and the J gene end by 3 bases; junction bases not matched to a gene: 7. The CDR3 loop spans 14 amino acids. CDR1 WSHSY and CDR2 SAAADI come from the germline V gene. Profiling relied on immunoSEQ multiplex PCR, and the TCRdb table lists in-frame clones only, not all of them. The sample yields 95,000 to 150,000 clones, approximately 92% seen once. The sample originates from a study of OX40 agonist ivuxolimab in advanced cancers. Study information: Six ivuxolimab dose levels, 0.01 to 10 mg/kg, were given intravenously every 2 weeks. Prior checkpoint blockade (anti-PD-1, anti-PD-L1 or anti-CTLA-4) was permitted; around 39% had it. General study results and limits: In a subset of nonresponders, normalized T-cell clonal expansion was also low. Blood T cells, both CD4+ and CD8+, expanded clonally by week 6 at 0.1 to 3.0 mg/kg.

The clonotype comes from an adult with an advanced solid tumor such as melanoma, head and neck, liver or kidney cancer. Sequencing was performed on CD4+ or CD8+ T cells sorted from blood, taken in a trial of the OX40 agonist ivuxolimab. The V and J genes are TRBV10-2 and TRBJ2-7, with 8 bases that match TRBD1. The CDR3, as DNA: TGCGCCAGCAGATCCGGGACAGGCCTCTACGAGCAGTACTTC. Its protein product is CASRSGTGLYEQYF.